These T cell receptor beta chains were read from a single sample in a study of blood T cell repertoires in COVID-19. Profiling relied on immunoSEQ multiplex PCR, and the TCRdb table lists in-frame clones only, not all of them. The table records fewer than 250,000 clones, around four fifths of them present only once. The sequenced sample was peripheral blood. Every receptor here comes from a man in his fifties or sixties with COVID-19, enrolled during active disease. Each CDR3 is given with its conserved first and last residue. A D gene is named only where the DNA matches it firmly. Rows may omit the clone size; those that give it use once, few, many or a size class.

clone size: -; V gene: TRBV7-9; CDR3 length: 10; D gene: -; J gene: TRBJ2-3; CDR3 protein: CARGSDTQYF; CDR3 DNA: TGTGCCCGAGGTTCAGATACGCAGTATTTT
clone size: -; V gene: TRBV3-1/TRBV3-2; CDR3 length: 15; D gene: -; J gene: TRBJ1-6; CDR3 protein: CASSQAVSGSTPLHF; CDR3 DNA: TGTGCCAGCAGCCAGGCCGTCTCAGGGTCGACACCCCTCCACTTT
clone size: -; V gene: TRBV7-9; CDR3 length: 16; D gene: -; J gene: TRBJ1-1; CDR3 protein: CASSLEGGRGYTEAFF; CDR3 DNA: TGTGCCAGCAGCTTAGAAGGTGGCAGGGGCTACACTGAAGCTTTCTTT
clone size: -; V gene: TRBV7-9; CDR3 length: 17; D gene: -; J gene: TRBJ2-3; CDR3 protein: CASSLLARTASTDTQYF; CDR3 DNA: TGTGCCAGCAGCTTGCTAGCGCGTACAGCTAGCACAGATACGCAGTATTTT
clone size: -; V gene: TRBV5-1; CDR3 length: 14; D gene: -; J gene: TRBJ1-2; CDR3 protein: CASSLGGSTYGYTF; CDR3 DNA: TGCGCCAGCAGCTTGGGGGGCTCGACCTATGGCTACACCTTC
clone size: -; V gene: TRBV24-1; CDR3 length: 14; D gene: -; J gene: TRBJ2-2; CDR3 protein: CATRQGGNTGELFF; CDR3 DNA: TGTGCCACCAGACAGGGTGGAAACACCGGGGAGCTGTTTTTT
clone size: -; V gene: TRBV9; CDR3 length: 14; D gene: TRBD1; J gene: TRBJ1-4; CDR3 protein: CASSVGTGSEKLFF; CDR3 DNA: TGTGCCAGCAGCGTAGGGACAGGTAGTGAAAAACTGTTTTTT
clone size: -; V gene: TRBV7-2; CDR3 length: 14; D gene: -; J gene: TRBJ1-4; CDR3 protein: CASSLDPRGEKLFF; CDR3 DNA: TGTGCCAGCAGCTTAGATCCCAGGGGTGAAAAACTGTTTTTT
clone size: -; V gene: TRBV16; CDR3 length: 15; D gene: TRBD1; J gene: TRBJ1-2; CDR3 protein: CASSQVQTGPYGYTF; CDR3 DNA: TGTGCCAGCAGCCAAGTTCAGACAGGGCCCTATGGCTACACCTTC
clone size: -; V gene: TRBV15; CDR3 length: 13; D gene: -; J gene: TRBJ1-1; CDR3 protein: CATSSAKNTEAFF; CDR3 DNA: TGTGCCACCAGCAGTGCGAAGAACACTGAAGCTTTCTTT
clone size: few; V gene: TRBV6-5; CDR3 length: 14; D gene: -; J gene: TRBJ1-2; CDR3 protein: CASSSPQGNYGYTF; CDR3 DNA: TGTGCCAGCAGTTCCCCACAGGGTAACTATGGCTACACCTTC
clone size: -; V gene: TRBV10-3; CDR3 length: 15; D gene: TRBD2; J gene: TRBJ2-1; CDR3 protein: CAISSGEGSYNEQFF; CDR3 DNA: TGTGCCATCAGTAGCGGGGAAGGCTCCTACAATGAGCAGTTCTTC
clone size: once; V gene: TRBV12-3/TRBV12-4; CDR3 length: 11; D gene: -; J gene: TRBJ1-1; CDR3 protein: CASHIATEAFF; CDR3 DNA: TGTGCCAGTCATATAGCGACTGAAGCTTTCTTT
clone size: -; V gene: TRBV4-1; CDR3 length: 16; D gene: TRBD1; J gene: TRBJ2-2; CDR3 protein: CASSQPGQGFPGELFF; CDR3 DNA: TGCGCCAGCAGCCAACCGGGACAGGGGTTCCCCGGGGAGCTGTTTTTT
clone size: -; V gene: TRBV13; CDR3 length: 17; D gene: TRBD1; J gene: TRBJ1-4; CDR3 protein: CASSLRSGTGKSEKLFF; CDR3 DNA: TGTGCCAGCAGCTTACGCTCCGGGACAGGGAAAAGTGAAAAACTGTTTTTT
clone size: -; V gene: TRBV7-2; CDR3 length: 12; D gene: TRBD1; J gene: TRBJ1-2; CDR3 protein: CASSPTGDGYTF; CDR3 DNA: TGTGCCAGCAGCCCAACAGGGGATGGCTACACCTTC
clone size: -; V gene: TRBV5-6; CDR3 length: 16; D gene: TRBD1; J gene: TRBJ1-2; CDR3 protein: CASNRDRGRYAYGYTF; CDR3 DNA: TGTGCCAGCAACCGGGACAGGGGCCGCTACGCCTATGGCTACACCTTC
clone size: -; V gene: TRBV7-9; CDR3 length: 17; D gene: -; J gene: TRBJ1-1; CDR3 protein: CASSYTPGTSMNTEAFF; CDR3 DNA: TGTGCCAGCAGCTACACGCCGGGAACTTCTATGAACACTGAAGCTTTCTTT
clone size: -; V gene: TRBV7-2; CDR3 length: 15; D gene: TRBD1; J gene: TRBJ2-2; CDR3 protein: CATKQGAGSTGELFF; CDR3 DNA: TGTGCCACAAAACAGGGGGCCGGAAGCACCGGGGAGCTGTTTTTT
clone size: -; V gene: TRBV6-5; CDR3 length: 14; D gene: -; J gene: TRBJ1-1; CDR3 protein: CASIPPRFGTEAFF; CDR3 DNA: TGTGCCAGCATTCCCCCGAGATTTGGCACTGAAGCTTTCTTT
clone size: -; V gene: TRBV3-1/TRBV3-2; CDR3 length: 15; D gene: -; J gene: TRBJ1-2; CDR3 protein: CASSQGGGRHYGYTF; CDR3 DNA: TGTGCCAGCAGCCAAGGCGGGGGGCGCCACTATGGCTACACCTTC
clone size: -; V gene: TRBV5-4; CDR3 length: 16; D gene: -; J gene: TRBJ2-2; CDR3 protein: CASSGGNPSDTGELFF; CDR3 DNA: TGTGCCAGCAGCGGCGGGAATCCCTCTGACACCGGGGAGCTGTTTTTT
clone size: -; V gene: TRBV18; CDR3 length: 13; D gene: TRBD1; J gene: TRBJ1-1; CDR3 protein: CASSRDRDTEAFF; CDR3 DNA: TGTGCCAGCTCACGGGACAGGGACACTGAAGCTTTCTTT
clone size: few; V gene: TRBV6-2/TRBV6-3; CDR3 length: 16; D gene: -; J gene: TRBJ1-5; CDR3 protein: CASTPSGGNSNQPQHF; CDR3 DNA: TGTGCCAGCACCCCGAGCGGAGGGAATAGCAATCAGCCCCAGCATTTT
clone size: -; V gene: TRBV30; CDR3 length: 13; D gene: -; J gene: TRBJ2-7; CDR3 protein: CAWSVDLAYEQYF; CDR3 DNA: TGTGCCTGGAGTGTTGACCTAGCCTACGAGCAGTACTTC
clone size: few; V gene: TRBV7-6; CDR3 length: 15; D gene: TRBD1; J gene: TRBJ2-7; CDR3 protein: CASSLDRGPPYEQYF; CDR3 DNA: TGTGCCAGCAGCTTAGACAGGGGCCCCCCTTACGAGCAGTACTTC
clone size: -; V gene: TRBV10-3; CDR3 length: 16; D gene: TRBD1; J gene: TRBJ1-1; CDR3 protein: CAISASPGQGATEAFF; CDR3 DNA: TGTGCCATCAGTGCTAGCCCCGGACAGGGGGCGACTGAAGCTTTCTTT
clone size: -; V gene: TRBV4-1; CDR3 length: 15; D gene: -; J gene: TRBJ1-2; CDR3 protein: CASSQEEDPVNRYTF; CDR3 DNA: TGCGCCAGCAGCCAAGAAGAAGATCCGGTGAATCGCTACACCTTC
clone size: -; V gene: TRBV7-2; CDR3 length: 15; D gene: TRBD1; J gene: TRBJ1-2; CDR3 protein: CASSLGDRAFSGYTF; CDR3 DNA: TGTGCCAGCAGCTTAGGGGACAGGGCTTTCAGTGGCTACACCTTC
clone size: -; V gene: TRBV12-3/TRBV12-4; CDR3 length: 13; D gene: -; J gene: TRBJ1-2; CDR3 protein: CASSRGPQEGYTF; CDR3 DNA: TGTGCCAGCAGTCGGGGTCCTCAAGAGGGCTACACCTTC
clone size: -; V gene: TRBV10-2; CDR3 length: 14; D gene: TRBD2; J gene: TRBJ2-1; CDR3 protein: CASRDSGGGNEQFF; CDR3 DNA: TGCGCCAGCAGGGATAGCGGGGGCGGCAATGAGCAGTTCTTC
clone size: -; V gene: TRBV6-5; CDR3 length: 15; D gene: TRBD1; J gene: TRBJ1-2; CDR3 protein: CASSPRAGQGGGYTF; CDR3 DNA: TGTGCCAGCAGCCCCCGAGCGGGACAGGGTGGAGGCTACACCTTC
clone size: -; V gene: TRBV4-3; CDR3 length: 15; D gene: -; J gene: TRBJ1-2; CDR3 protein: CASSRRGTPNYGYTF; CDR3 DNA: TGCGCCAGCAGCCGACGAGGGACACCCAACTATGGCTACACCTTC
clone size: -; V gene: TRBV7-6; CDR3 length: 14; D gene: TRBD1; J gene: TRBJ2-7; CDR3 protein: CASSLDRGNYEQYF; CDR3 DNA: TGTGCCAGCAGCCTGGACAGGGGGAACTACGAGCAGTACTTC
clone size: few; V gene: TRBV11-2; CDR3 length: 14; D gene: TRBD1; J gene: TRBJ1-2; CDR3 protein: CASSSPGQGSLPNF; CDR3 DNA: TGTGCCAGCAGCTCACCGGGACAGGGGTCCCTCCCCAACTTC
clone size: -; V gene: TRBV7-2; CDR3 length: 13; D gene: -; J gene: TRBJ2-7; CDR3 protein: CASSLEGNRGQYF; CDR3 DNA: TGTGCCAGCAGCTTAGAAGGCAACCGCGGGCAGTACTTC
clone size: -; V gene: TRBV5-6; CDR3 length: 15; D gene: -; J gene: TRBJ2-2; CDR3 protein: CASSLPRTNTGELFF; CDR3 DNA: TGTGCCAGCAGCTTGCCCAGGACGAACACCGGGGAGCTGTTTTTT
clone size: -; V gene: TRBV5-5; CDR3 length: 12; D gene: TRBD1; J gene: TRBJ1-2; CDR3 protein: CASSRDRDGYTF; CDR3 DNA: TGTGCCAGCAGCCGCGACAGGGACGGCTACACCTTC
clone size: -; V gene: TRBV5-6; CDR3 length: 12; D gene: -; J gene: TRBJ2-5; CDR3 protein: CASSPAGGTQYF; CDR3 DNA: TGTGCCAGCAGCCCTGCCGGGGGGACCCAGTACTTC
clone size: -; V gene: TRBV6-6; CDR3 length: 13; D gene: -; J gene: TRBJ1-4; CDR3 protein: CASSYGPGEKLFF; CDR3 DNA: TGTGCCAGCAGTTACGGTCCCGGGGAAAAACTGTTTTTT
clone size: -; V gene: TRBV20-1; CDR3 length: 13; D gene: -; J gene: TRBJ1-1; CDR3 protein: CSASIRGNTEAFF; CDR3 DNA: TGCAGTGCTAGTATCCGGGGGAACACTGAAGCTTTCTTT
clone size: few; V gene: TRBV5-5; CDR3 length: 12; D gene: -; J gene: TRBJ1-6; CDR3 protein: CASSLVLSPLHF; CDR3 DNA: TGTGCCAGCAGCTTGGTCCTTTCACCCCTCCACTTT
clone size: -; V gene: TRBV7-6; CDR3 length: 15; D gene: TRBD1; J gene: TRBJ2-1; CDR3 protein: CASSRTGGPYNEQFF; CDR3 DNA: TGTGCCAGCAGCCGCACAGGGGGCCCGTACAATGAGCAGTTCTTC
clone size: -; V gene: TRBV7-8; CDR3 length: 13; D gene: TRBD1; J gene: TRBJ1-2; CDR3 protein: CASSLDRGAGYTF; CDR3 DNA: TGTGCCAGCAGCCTCGACAGGGGAGCTGGCTACACCTTC
clone size: -; V gene: TRBV28; CDR3 length: 13; D gene: -; J gene: TRBJ2-7; CDR3 protein: CASSLGHSYEQYF; CDR3 DNA: TGTGCCAGCAGTCTGGGGCACTCCTACGAGCAGTACTTC
clone size: -; V gene: TRBV5-1; CDR3 length: 15; D gene: TRBD1; J gene: TRBJ1-1; CDR3 protein: CASSHQGAQDTEAFF; CDR3 DNA: TGCGCCAGCAGCCACCAGGGGGCGCAGGACACTGAAGCTTTCTTT
clone size: few; V gene: TRBV5-1; CDR3 length: 16; D gene: -; J gene: TRBJ2-1; CDR3 protein: CASSLELAGGDNEQFF; CDR3 DNA: TGCGCCAGCAGCTTGGAACTAGCTGGGGGAGACAATGAGCAGTTCTTC
clone size: -; V gene: TRBV19; CDR3 length: 16; D gene: TRBD1; J gene: TRBJ1-2; CDR3 protein: CASSTTDGQGVYGYTF; CDR3 DNA: TGTGCCAGTAGTACGACCGATGGGCAGGGGGTCTATGGCTACACCTTC
clone size: -; V gene: TRBV7-2; CDR3 length: 13; D gene: -; J gene: TRBJ1-1; CDR3 protein: CASSLVRDTEAFF; CDR3 DNA: TGTGCCAGCAGCTTAGTCAGGGACACTGAAGCTTTCTTT
clone size: few; V gene: TRBV11-1; CDR3 length: 12; D gene: -; J gene: TRBJ1-3; CDR3 protein: CASSLSGNTIYF; CDR3 DNA: TGTGCCAGCAGCCTAAGTGGAAACACCATATATTTT
clone size: -; V gene: TRBV14; CDR3 length: 13; D gene: -; J gene: TRBJ1-5; CDR3 protein: CASSQFGREPQHF; CDR3 DNA: TGTGCCAGCAGCCAATTTGGGAGAGAGCCCCAGCATTTT